Following are 12 T cell receptor beta chains from one sample sequenced in a study of OX40 agonist ivuxolimab in advanced cancers. The repertoire was sequenced with immunoSEQ multiplex PCR; TCRdb's copy has only in-frame clones and lacks some. The sample carries over 40,000 clones, roughly 86% recorded once. The sequenced sample was CD4+ or CD8+ T cells sorted from blood, obtained in a trial of the OX40 agonist ivuxolimab. These receptors were obtained from an adult with an advanced solid tumor such as melanoma, head and neck, liver or kidney cancer.

The rearrangement links TRBV6-5 to TRBJ2-7; 9 positions match TRBD1. Germline-derived CDR1 and CDR2 are MNHEY and SVGAGI. J lost 2 bases, V lost 4 bases, and 6 bases had no gene match. The CDR3 length is 15 residues. CDR3 bases: TGTGCCAGCAGTTTTACAGGGGGCGCGACCTACGAGCAGTACTTC. Translation gives CASSFTGGATYEQYF.

V usage is TRBV27 and J usage is TRBJ2-4; 7 bases fit TRBD2. Germline CDR1 is MNHEY and CDR2 is SMNVEV (reference sequence). The ends lost 3 bases at V and 7 bases at J; junction bases unmatched: 3. This CDR3 is built from 13 residues. In nucleotides, the CDR3 is TGTGCCAGCAGTTTTGGACTAGGGAACATTCAGTACTTC. Translated: CASSFGLGNIQYF.

The genes are TRBV6-6 and TRBJ2-7; no reliable D call. The CDR3 covers 11 residues. V was shortened by 6 bases and J by 2 bases, with 5 bases between the two germline ends. The germline gives CDR1 MNHNY, CDR2 SVGAGI (reference sequence). The CDR3 nucleotides are TGTGCCAGCAGAACAGCCTACGAGCAGTACTTC. Its protein product is CASRTAYEQYF.

The V gene is TRBV9, the J gene TRBJ1-4; weak D call: TRBD1 (5 bases). The germline CDR1 and CDR2 sequences are SGDLS and YYNGEE. CDR3 size: 14 residues. The V end lost 7 bases, the J end lost 1 base, and 11 bases lay between the germline ends. The chain's CDR3 is CASGSGRTNEKLFF. CDR3 bases: TGTGCCAGCGGGTCAGGGAGAACTAATGAAAAACTGTTTTTT.

The rearrangement uses TRBV6-6 and TRBJ1-2; 8 nucleotides match TRBD1. The V segment lost 2 bases and the J segment 8 bases; nucleotides outside the gene matches: 4. Germline CDR1 reads MNHNY; CDR2 reads SVGAGI (reference sequence). CDR3 size: 13 residues. The CDR3 sequence is CASSYDRGGGYTF. The CDR3 nucleotides are TGTGCCAGCAGTTACGACAGGGGAGGAGGCTACACCTTC.

V usage is TRBV11-2 and J usage is TRBJ1-2; D remains ambiguous. Germline CDR1 SGHAT, CDR2 FQNNGV. The CDR3 runs 14 residues. The V and J ends lost 5 bases and 5 bases respectively, with 15 bases between them. CDR3 DNA sequence: TGTGCCAGCAGCCCCTTAAGCTCCAGATATGGCTACACCTTC. This translates into CASSPLSSRYGYTF.

The chain joins TRBV5-1 to TRBJ2-7; TRBD2 aligns across 11 bases. There are 15 residues in the CDR3. The ends lost 7 bases at V and 0 bases at J; junction bases unmatched: 6. Germline CDR1 is SGHRS and CDR2 is YFSETQ. DNA for the CDR3: TGCGCCAGCGCAAGACTAGCGGGACCCTCCTACGAGCAGTACTTC. The encoded protein is CASARLAGPSYEQYF.

This clone was recorded only once. This chain links TRBV10-1 with TRBJ2-3, with TRBD1 matching 9 bases. The CDR3 runs to 16 residues. The germline CDR1 and CDR2 sequences are WNHNN and SYGVQD (reference sequence). J lost 5 bases, V lost 2 bases, and 8 bases had no gene match. Here the CDR3 DNA reads TGCGCCAGCAGTGAGATTACAGGGGGCGCGGGAGATACGCAGTATTTT. This codes for CASSEITGGAGDTQYF.

The chain links TRBV28 to TRBJ2-1; D may be TRBD1 or TRBD2 (5 bases each). Looked up from germline, CDR1 is MDHEN and CDR2 is SYDVKM. V was clipped by 10 bases and J by 0 bases, with 7 bases between them. The CDR3 is made up of 12 amino acids. CDR3 bases: TGTGCCACAGGGAGCTCCTACAATGAGCAGTTCTTC. Amino acid sequence: CATGSSYNEQFF.

The rearrangement uses TRBV7-9 and TRBJ2-1; the match to TRBD2 covers 11 bases. Looked up from germline, CDR1 is SEHNR and CDR2 is FQNEAQ (reference sequence). This CDR3 region has 14 residues. The J segment lost 12 bases and the V segment lost 4 bases, leaving 8 bases of the junction unmatched. CDR3 DNA sequence: TGTGCCAGCAGCTCCGGACTAGCGGGCTTCACGCAGTTCTTC. Translated, it gives CASSSGLAGFTQFF.

The CDR3 region has the DNA TGTGCCAGCAGCTTAGTTGCCCGGAGGGTGAACACTGAAGCTTTCTTT. Translating it yields CASSLVARRVNTEAFF. This chain uses TRBV7-8 with TRBJ1-1; D is unresolved. Trimming took off 1 base at V and 0 bases at J, with 12 bases between the two ends. The CDR3 sequence is 16 residues long. The germline CDR1 and CDR2 sequences are SGHVS and FQNEAQ.

The CDR3: CASSRLAASYNEQFF. The CDR3 nucleotides are TGTGCCAGCAGTCGGTTAGCGGCCTCCTACAATGAGCAGTTCTTC. V usage is TRBV11-3 and J usage is TRBJ2-1; weak D call: TRBD2 (6 bases). V lost 6 bases to trimming and J lost 0 bases, with 12 bases between them. The CDR3 has 15 residues. Germline V gene sequence: CDR1 SGHNT, CDR2 YENEEA.